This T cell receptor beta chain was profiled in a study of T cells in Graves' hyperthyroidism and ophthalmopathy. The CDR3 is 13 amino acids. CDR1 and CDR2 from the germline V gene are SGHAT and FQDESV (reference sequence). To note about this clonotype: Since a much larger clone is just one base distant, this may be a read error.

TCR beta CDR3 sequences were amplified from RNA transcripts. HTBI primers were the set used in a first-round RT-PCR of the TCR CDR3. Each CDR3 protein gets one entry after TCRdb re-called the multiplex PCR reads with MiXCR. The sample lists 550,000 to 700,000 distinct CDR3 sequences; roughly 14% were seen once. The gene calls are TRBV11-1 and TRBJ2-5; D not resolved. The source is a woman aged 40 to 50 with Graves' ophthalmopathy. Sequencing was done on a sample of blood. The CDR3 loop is CASRRPVQETRYF. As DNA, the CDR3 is TGTGCCAGCAGGCGTCCGGTCCAAGAGACCCGGTACTTC.